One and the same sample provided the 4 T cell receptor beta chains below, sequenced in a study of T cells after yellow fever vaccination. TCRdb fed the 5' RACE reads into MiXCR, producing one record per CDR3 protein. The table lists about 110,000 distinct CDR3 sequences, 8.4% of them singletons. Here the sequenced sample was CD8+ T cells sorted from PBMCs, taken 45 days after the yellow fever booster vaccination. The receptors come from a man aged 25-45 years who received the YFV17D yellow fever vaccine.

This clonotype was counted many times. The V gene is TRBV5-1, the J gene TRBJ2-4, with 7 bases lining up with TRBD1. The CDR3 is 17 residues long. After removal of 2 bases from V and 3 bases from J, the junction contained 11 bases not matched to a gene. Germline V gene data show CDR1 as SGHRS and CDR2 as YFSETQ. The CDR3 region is CASSLNQGDDSKNIQYF. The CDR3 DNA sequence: TGCGCCAGCAGCTTAAATCAGGGGGACGACAGCAAAAACATTCAGTACTTC.

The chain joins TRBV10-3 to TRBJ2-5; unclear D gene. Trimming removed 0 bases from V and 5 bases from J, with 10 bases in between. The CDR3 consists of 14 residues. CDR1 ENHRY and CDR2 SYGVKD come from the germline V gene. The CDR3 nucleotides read TGTGCCATCAGTGAGTCGGCCAGGACGGAGACCCAGTACTTC. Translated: CAISESARTETQYF.

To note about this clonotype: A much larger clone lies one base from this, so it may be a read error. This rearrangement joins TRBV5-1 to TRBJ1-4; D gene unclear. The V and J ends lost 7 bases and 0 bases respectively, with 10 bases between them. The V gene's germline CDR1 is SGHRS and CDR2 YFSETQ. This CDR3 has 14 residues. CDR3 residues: CASYPATTNEKLFF. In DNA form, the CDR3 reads TGCGCCAGCTACCCGGCGACAACTAATGAAAAACTGTTTTTT.

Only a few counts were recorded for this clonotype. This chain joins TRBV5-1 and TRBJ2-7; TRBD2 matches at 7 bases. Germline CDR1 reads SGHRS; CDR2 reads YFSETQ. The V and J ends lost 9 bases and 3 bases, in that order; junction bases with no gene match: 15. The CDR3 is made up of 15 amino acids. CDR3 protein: CATSNIDGGYYEQYF. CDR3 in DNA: TGCGCCACCTCCAACATCGACGGGGGGTACTACGAGCAGTACTTC.